A selection of T cell receptor beta chains follows, all from one sample in a study of cytomegalovirus exposure and HLA in healthy donors. The assay was immunoSEQ multiplex PCR, and TCRdb's table has in-frame clones only and misses some. This repertoire shows around 150,000 clones, approximately 80% found once; its top ten account for 5.1%. Material for sequencing was PBMCs. The receptors were sampled from a male donor in good health and CMV-seronegative. The CDR3 runs from the conserved cysteine through the conserved F or W. Each record gives: D gene, V gene, clone size, J gene, CDR3 DNA, CDR3 protein. D genes are given only for firm matches. Clone sizes are given selectively: once, few, many, or a class where the clone is expanded.

d_call: NA
v_call: TRBV15
clone_size: once
j_call: TRBJ1-2
cdr3_nt: TGTGCCACCAGCAGAGATCAGGGTGCTAACTATGGCTACACCTTC
cdr3_aa: CATSRDQGANYGYTF

d_call: TRBD1
v_call: TRBV2
clone_size: NA
j_call: TRBJ1-5
cdr3_nt: TGTGCCAGCACAACAGGGGGAAGTTCAAATCAGCCCCAGCATTTT
cdr3_aa: CASTTGGSSNQPQHF

d_call: NA
v_call: TRBV6-5
clone_size: NA
j_call: TRBJ1-2
cdr3_nt: TGTGCCAGCAGTTACGCCGGGGGGGGCGGCTACACCTTC
cdr3_aa: CASSYAGGGGYTF

d_call: NA
v_call: TRBV4-1
clone_size: NA
j_call: TRBJ1-3
cdr3_nt: TGCGCCAGCAGCCGAGCAGGGGATTCTGGAAACACCATATATTTT
cdr3_aa: CASSRAGDSGNTIYF

d_call: TRBD1
v_call: TRBV7-3
clone_size: NA
j_call: TRBJ1-2
cdr3_nt: TGTGCCAGCAGCCTGGACAGGGGGTATGGCTACACCTTC
cdr3_aa: CASSLDRGYGYTF

d_call: NA
v_call: TRBV6-1
clone_size: NA
j_call: TRBJ1-2
cdr3_nt: TGTGCCAGCAGTGAATCGAGGGACTATGGCTACACCTTC
cdr3_aa: CASSESRDYGYTF

d_call: TRBD1
v_call: TRBV27
clone_size: NA
j_call: TRBJ1-6
cdr3_nt: TGTGCCAGCAGTGGAGATGGGGGACAGATTAATTCACCCCTCCACTTT
cdr3_aa: CASSGDGGQINSPLHF

d_call: NA
v_call: TRBV10-1
clone_size: NA
j_call: TRBJ1-1
cdr3_nt: TGCGCCAGCAGTGAGTCGACTCGGACAGTTTCCCTCACTGAAGCTTTCTTT
cdr3_aa: CASSESTRTVSLTEAFF

d_call: TRBD1
v_call: TRBV6-1
clone_size: NA
j_call: TRBJ1-1
cdr3_nt: TGTGCCAGCAGTGTGGGACAGGGCTGGACTGAAGCTTTCTTT
cdr3_aa: CASSVGQGWTEAFF

d_call: NA
v_call: TRBV7-9
clone_size: NA
j_call: TRBJ2-5
cdr3_nt: TGTGCCAGCAGCATGTACTTGATTGAGGAGACCCAGTACTTC
cdr3_aa: CASSMYLIEETQYF

d_call: NA
v_call: TRBV5-1
clone_size: NA
j_call: TRBJ2-5
cdr3_nt: TGCGCCAGCAGCTTCGACTTTCAAGAGACCCAGTACTTC
cdr3_aa: CASSFDFQETQYF

d_call: TRBD2
v_call: TRBV28
clone_size: NA
j_call: TRBJ2-3
cdr3_nt: TGTGCCAGCAGTGATAGCGGGAGGTTCACAGATACGCAGTATTTT
cdr3_aa: CASSDSGRFTDTQYF

d_call: NA
v_call: TRBV9
clone_size: NA
j_call: TRBJ1-1
cdr3_nt: TGTGCCAGCAGCGTAGGTATCAACACTGAAGCTTTCTTT
cdr3_aa: CASSVGINTEAFF

d_call: NA
v_call: TRBV29-1
clone_size: NA
j_call: TRBJ2-2
cdr3_nt: TGCAGCGTTGAAGCCCCCGAGAGGGAGACCGGGGAGCTGTTTTTT
cdr3_aa: CSVEAPERETGELFF

d_call: NA
v_call: TRBV14
clone_size: few
j_call: TRBJ2-2
cdr3_nt: TGTGCCAGCAGCCGCAGACCGGGATGGAGCACCGGGGAGCTGTTTTTT
cdr3_aa: CASSRRPGWSTGELFF

d_call: NA
v_call: TRBV27
clone_size: NA
j_call: TRBJ2-1
cdr3_nt: TGTGCCAGCAGTTTTAGCGGTGACAATGAGCAGTTCTTC
cdr3_aa: CASSFSGDNEQFF

d_call: TRBD1
v_call: TRBV6-5
clone_size: NA
j_call: TRBJ1-1
cdr3_nt: TGTGCCAGCTCCCGAGGGGGGCAGGGGGGCACTGAAGCTTTCTTT
cdr3_aa: CASSRGGQGGTEAFF

d_call: NA
v_call: TRBV19
clone_size: NA
j_call: TRBJ1-5
cdr3_nt: TGTGCCAGTAGTGATGAGTATCAGCCCCAGCATTTT
cdr3_aa: CASSDEYQPQHF

d_call: NA
v_call: TRBV5-4
clone_size: NA
j_call: TRBJ1-1
cdr3_nt: TGTGCCAGCAGCCAGAATCGTGGGCACACTGAAGCTTTCTTT
cdr3_aa: CASSQNRGHTEAFF

d_call: TRBD1
v_call: TRBV9
clone_size: NA
j_call: TRBJ2-7
cdr3_nt: TGTGCCAGCAGCACGAGTCCCGGGACAGGGAACAAGGCCGAGCAGTACTTC
cdr3_aa: CASSTSPGTGNKAEQYF

d_call: TRBD1
v_call: TRBV30
clone_size: NA
j_call: TRBJ2-2
cdr3_nt: TGTGCCTGGAGTCAGGGGGCAGCGGCCGGGGAGCTGTTTTTT
cdr3_aa: CAWSQGAAAGELFF

d_call: NA
v_call: TRBV13
clone_size: NA
j_call: TRBJ1-6
cdr3_nt: TGTGCCAGCAGCTTAGGAGGGGCTAATTCACCCCTCCACTTT
cdr3_aa: CASSLGGANSPLHF

d_call: NA
v_call: TRBV19
clone_size: NA
j_call: TRBJ2-7
cdr3_nt: TGTGCCAGTAGTATGGGGCCCGGCTACGAGCAGTACTTC
cdr3_aa: CASSMGPGYEQYF

d_call: NA
v_call: TRBV6-1
clone_size: few
j_call: TRBJ1-1
cdr3_nt: TGTGCCAGCAGTGTCAGGAACACTGAAGCTTTCTTT
cdr3_aa: CASSVRNTEAFF

d_call: TRBD1
v_call: TRBV5-1
clone_size: few
j_call: TRBJ2-7
cdr3_nt: TGCGCCAGCAGCTTGGCCCCAGGGGGCGCCTCCTACGAGCAGTACTTC
cdr3_aa: CASSLAPGGASYEQYF

d_call: NA
v_call: TRBV28
clone_size: once
j_call: TRBJ2-7
cdr3_nt: TGTGCCAGCAGTTCCCTCTACGAGCAGTACTTC
cdr3_aa: CASSSLYEQYF

d_call: TRBD1
v_call: TRBV5-4
clone_size: few
j_call: TRBJ2-5
cdr3_nt: TGTGCCAGCAGTTCCGGACAGGGTGGTCGAGAGACCCAGTACTTC
cdr3_aa: CASSSGQGGRETQYF

d_call: TRBD1
v_call: TRBV6-5
clone_size: NA
j_call: TRBJ1-2
cdr3_nt: TGTGCCAGCAGTTCCTCTTGGACAGGGGGATACTACACCTTC
cdr3_aa: CASSSSWTGGYYTF